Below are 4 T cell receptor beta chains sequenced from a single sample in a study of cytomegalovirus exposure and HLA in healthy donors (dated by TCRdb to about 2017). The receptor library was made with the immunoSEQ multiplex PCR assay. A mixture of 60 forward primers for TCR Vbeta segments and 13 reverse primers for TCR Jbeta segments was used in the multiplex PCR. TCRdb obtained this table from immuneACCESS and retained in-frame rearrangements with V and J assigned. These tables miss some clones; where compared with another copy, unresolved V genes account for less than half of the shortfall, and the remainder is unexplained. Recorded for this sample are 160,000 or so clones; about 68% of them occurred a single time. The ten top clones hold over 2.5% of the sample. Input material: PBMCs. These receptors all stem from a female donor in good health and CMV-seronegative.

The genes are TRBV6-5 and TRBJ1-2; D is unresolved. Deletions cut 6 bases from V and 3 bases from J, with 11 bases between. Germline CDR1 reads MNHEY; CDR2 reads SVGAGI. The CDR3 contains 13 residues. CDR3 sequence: CASSQAGDYGYTF. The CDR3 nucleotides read TGTGCCAGCAGCCAGGCCGGTGACTATGGCTACACCTTC.

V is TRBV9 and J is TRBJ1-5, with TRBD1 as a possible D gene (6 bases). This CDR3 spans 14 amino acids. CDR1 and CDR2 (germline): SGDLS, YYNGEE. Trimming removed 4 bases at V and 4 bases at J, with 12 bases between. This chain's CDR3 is CASSLGDINQPQHF. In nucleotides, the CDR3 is TGTGCCAGCAGCTTAGGGGACATTAATCAGCCCCAGCATTTT.

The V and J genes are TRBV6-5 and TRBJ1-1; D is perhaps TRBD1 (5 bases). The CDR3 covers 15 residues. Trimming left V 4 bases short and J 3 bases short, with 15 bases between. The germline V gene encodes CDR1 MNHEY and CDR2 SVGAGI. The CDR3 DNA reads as TGTGCCAGCAGTTCCTCAGGGAGGAGGGACACTGAAGCTTTCTTT. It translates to CASSSSGRRDTEAFF.

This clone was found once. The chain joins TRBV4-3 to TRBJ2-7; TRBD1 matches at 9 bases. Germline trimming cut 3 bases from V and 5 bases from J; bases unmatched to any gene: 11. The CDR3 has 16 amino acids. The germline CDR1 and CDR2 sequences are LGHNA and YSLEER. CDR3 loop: CASSHLTGTGSHEQYF. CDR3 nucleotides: TGCGCCAGCAGCCATTTGACCGGGACAGGGTCTCACGAGCAGTACTTC.